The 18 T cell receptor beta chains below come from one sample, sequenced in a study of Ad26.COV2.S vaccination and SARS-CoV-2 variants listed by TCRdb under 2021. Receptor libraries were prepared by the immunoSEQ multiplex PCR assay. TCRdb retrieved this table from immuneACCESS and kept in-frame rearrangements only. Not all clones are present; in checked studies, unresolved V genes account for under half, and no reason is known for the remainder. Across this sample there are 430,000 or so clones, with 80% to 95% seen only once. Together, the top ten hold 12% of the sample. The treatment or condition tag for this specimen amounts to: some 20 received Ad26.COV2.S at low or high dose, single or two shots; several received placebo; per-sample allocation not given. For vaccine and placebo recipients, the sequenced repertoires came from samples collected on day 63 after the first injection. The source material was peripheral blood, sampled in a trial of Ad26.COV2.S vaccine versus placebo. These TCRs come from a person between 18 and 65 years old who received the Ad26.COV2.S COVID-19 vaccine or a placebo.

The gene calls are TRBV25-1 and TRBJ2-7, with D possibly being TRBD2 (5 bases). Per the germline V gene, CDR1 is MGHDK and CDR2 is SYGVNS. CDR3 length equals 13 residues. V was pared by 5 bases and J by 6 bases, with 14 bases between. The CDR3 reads CASSRPSNCEQYF. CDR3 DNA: TGTGCCAGCAGTCGGCCTAGCAACTGCGAGCAGTACTTC.

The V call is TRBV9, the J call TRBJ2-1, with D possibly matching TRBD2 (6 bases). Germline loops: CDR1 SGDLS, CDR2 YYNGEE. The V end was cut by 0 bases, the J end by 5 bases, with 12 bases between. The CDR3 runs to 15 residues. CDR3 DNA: TGTGCCAGCAGCGTAGCGGGGGTTCACGACAATGAGCAGTTCTTC. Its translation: CASSVAGVHDNEQFF.

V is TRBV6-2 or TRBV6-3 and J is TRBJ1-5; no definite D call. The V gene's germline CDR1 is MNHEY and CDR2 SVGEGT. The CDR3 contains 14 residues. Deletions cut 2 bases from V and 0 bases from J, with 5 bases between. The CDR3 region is CASSYPNSNQPQHF. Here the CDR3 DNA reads TGTGCCAGCAGTTACCCCAATAGCAATCAGCCCCAGCATTTT.

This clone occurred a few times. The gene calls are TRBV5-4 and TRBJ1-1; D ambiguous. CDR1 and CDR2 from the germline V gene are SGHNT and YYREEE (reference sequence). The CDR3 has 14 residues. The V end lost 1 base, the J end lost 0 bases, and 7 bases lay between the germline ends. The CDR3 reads CASSLKQLNTEAFF. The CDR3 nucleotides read TGTGCCAGCAGCTTGAAACAGCTGAACACTGAAGCTTTCTTT.

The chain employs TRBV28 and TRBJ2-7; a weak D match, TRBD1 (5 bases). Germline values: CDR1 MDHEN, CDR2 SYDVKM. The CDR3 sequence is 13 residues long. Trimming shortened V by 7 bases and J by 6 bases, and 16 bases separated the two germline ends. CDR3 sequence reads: CASNAHQGGEQYF. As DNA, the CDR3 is TGTGCCAGCAACGCGCACCAGGGCGGCGAGCAGTACTTC.

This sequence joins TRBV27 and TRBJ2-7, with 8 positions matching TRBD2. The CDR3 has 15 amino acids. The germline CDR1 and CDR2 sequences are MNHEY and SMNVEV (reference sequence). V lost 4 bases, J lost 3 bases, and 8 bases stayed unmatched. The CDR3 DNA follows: TGTGCCAGCAGTTCCAGAGCGGGAGTAAGCTACGAGCAGTACTTC. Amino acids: CASSSRAGVSYEQYF.

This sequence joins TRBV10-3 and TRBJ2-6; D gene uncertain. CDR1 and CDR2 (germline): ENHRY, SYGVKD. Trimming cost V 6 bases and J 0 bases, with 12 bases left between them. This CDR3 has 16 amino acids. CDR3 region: CAISTVTSSGANVLTF. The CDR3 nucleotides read TGTGCCATCAGCACCGTGACAAGCTCTGGGGCCAACGTCCTGACTTTC.

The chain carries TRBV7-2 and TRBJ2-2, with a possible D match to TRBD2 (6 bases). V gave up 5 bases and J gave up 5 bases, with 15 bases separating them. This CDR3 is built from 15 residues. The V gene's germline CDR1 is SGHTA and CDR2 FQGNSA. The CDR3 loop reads CASSVFALATGELFF. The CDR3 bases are TGTGCCAGCAGCGTGTTTGCCCTAGCGACCGGGGAGCTGTTTTTT.

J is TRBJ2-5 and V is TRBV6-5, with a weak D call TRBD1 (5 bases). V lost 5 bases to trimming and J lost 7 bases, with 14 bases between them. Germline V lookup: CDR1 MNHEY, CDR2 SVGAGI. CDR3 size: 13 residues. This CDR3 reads CASSPGSAGTQYF. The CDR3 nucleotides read TGTGCCAGCAGTCCAGGGTCGGCCGGGACCCAGTACTTC.

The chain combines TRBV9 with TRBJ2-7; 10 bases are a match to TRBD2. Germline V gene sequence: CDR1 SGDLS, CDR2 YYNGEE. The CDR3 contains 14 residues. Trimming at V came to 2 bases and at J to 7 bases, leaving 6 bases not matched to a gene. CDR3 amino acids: CASSVTSGQGEQYF. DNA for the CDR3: TGTGCCAGCAGCGTGACTAGCGGGCAGGGTGAGCAGTACTTC.

CDR3 sequence: CASSRPSGRAELYEQYF. The CDR3, as DNA: TGTGCCAGCAGTCGTCCTAGCGGGAGGGCCGAACTCTACGAGCAGTACTTC. The chain couples TRBV6-2 or TRBV6-3 to TRBJ2-7; 12 bases line up with TRBD2. V lost 5 bases and J lost 3; bases outside the gene matches: 11. The CDR3 has 17 residues. Germline V CDR1 and CDR2: MNHEY, SVGEGT.

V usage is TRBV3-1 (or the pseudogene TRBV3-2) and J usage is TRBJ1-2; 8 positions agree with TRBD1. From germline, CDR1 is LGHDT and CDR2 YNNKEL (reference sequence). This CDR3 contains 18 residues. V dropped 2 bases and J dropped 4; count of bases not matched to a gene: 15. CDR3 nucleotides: TGTGCCAGCAGCCAATGGAACAGGGGGTCTTTGAGACCCTATGGCTACACCTTC. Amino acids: CASSQWNRGSLRPYGYTF.

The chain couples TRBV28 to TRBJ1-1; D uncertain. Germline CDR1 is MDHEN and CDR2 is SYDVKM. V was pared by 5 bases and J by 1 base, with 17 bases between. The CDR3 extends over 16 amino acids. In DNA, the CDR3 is TGTGCCAGCAGTCTACTTATCCGGGTCGAGAACACTGAAGCTTTCTTT. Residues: CASSLLIRVENTEAFF.

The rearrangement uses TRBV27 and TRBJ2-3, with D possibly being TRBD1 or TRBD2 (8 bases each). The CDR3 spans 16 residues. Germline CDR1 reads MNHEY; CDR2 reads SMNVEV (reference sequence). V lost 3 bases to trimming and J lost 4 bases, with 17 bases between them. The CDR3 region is CASSFQRGTGADTQYF. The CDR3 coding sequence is TGTGCCAGCAGTTTCCAGCGGGGGACAGGTGCAGATACGCAGTATTTT.

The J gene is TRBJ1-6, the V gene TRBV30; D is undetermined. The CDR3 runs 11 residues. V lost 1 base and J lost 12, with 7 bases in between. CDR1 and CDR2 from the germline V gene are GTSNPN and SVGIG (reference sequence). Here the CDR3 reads CAWSEGEPLHF. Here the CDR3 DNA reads TGTGCCTGGAGTGAAGGAGAACCCCTCCACTTT. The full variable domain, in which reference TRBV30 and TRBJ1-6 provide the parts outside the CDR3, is SQTIHQWPATLVQPVGSPLSLECTVEGTSNPNLYWYRQAAGRGLQLLFYSVGIGQISSEVPQNLSASRPQDRQFILSSKKLLLSDSGFYLCAWSEGEPLHFGNGTRLTVT.

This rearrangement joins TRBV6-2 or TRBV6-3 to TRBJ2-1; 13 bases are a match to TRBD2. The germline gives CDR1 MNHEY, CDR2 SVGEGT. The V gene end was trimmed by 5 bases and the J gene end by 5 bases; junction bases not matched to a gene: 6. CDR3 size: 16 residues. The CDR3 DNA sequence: TGTGCCAGCAGTGACTTCGGGACTAGCGGGAACAATGAGCAGTTCTTC. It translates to CASSDFGTSGNNEQFF.

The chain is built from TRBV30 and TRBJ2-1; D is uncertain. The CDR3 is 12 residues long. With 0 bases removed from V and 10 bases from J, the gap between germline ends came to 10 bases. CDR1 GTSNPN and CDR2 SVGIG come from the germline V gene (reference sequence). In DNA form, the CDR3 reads TGTGCCTGGAGTGTAAGCCTCAACGAGCAGTTCTTC. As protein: CAWSVSLNEQFF.

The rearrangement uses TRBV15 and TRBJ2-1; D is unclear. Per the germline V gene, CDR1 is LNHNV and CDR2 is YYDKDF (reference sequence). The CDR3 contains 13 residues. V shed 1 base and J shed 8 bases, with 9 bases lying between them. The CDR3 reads CATSRVPPDEQFF. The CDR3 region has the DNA TGTGCCACCAGCAGAGTCCCCCCGGATGAGCAGTTCTTC.